Given below is one TCR beta chain in context. Its antigen remains unidentified. Given a much more abundant clone one base away, this may be a read error. This record belongs to a study of naive and memory T cell subsets. Two oligonucleotides, mixed equimolar, formed the beta constant-region primer covering TRBC1 and TRBC2. Each CDR3 protein gets one entry after TCRdb re-called the UMI-ligation and nested PCR reads with MiXCR. The sample includes about 90,000 distinct CDR3 sequences, 7% seen only once; the top ten take over 1.5%. Findings of the study overall: Over 90% of naive TCR sequences appeared only once, unlike memory subsets. From naive to CM, EM and EMRA, diversity decreased and Gini increased. Between naive and memory subsets, TCR abundance power law exponents differed.

Germline CDR1 is KGHSH and CDR2 is LQKENI. The CDR3 runs 15 residues. Cells stained for CD3, CD4, CD8, CD45RA, CD27 and viability were sorted into four CD45RA/CD27 subsets. The specimen was central memory CD4+ T cells from blood. The chain recombines TRBV18 with TRBJ2-1; TRBD2 is a possible D gene (6 bases). This clonotype was obtained from a human donor in good health. The CDR3 is CTSSLTMGGTNEQFF. The CDR3 coding sequence is TGTACCAGCTCCCTCACCATGGGCGGGACCAATGAGCAGTTCTTC. The whole variable domain, filled in from reference TRBV18 and TRBJ2-1, reads NAGVMQNPRHLVRRRGQEARLRCSPMKGHSHVYWYRQLPEEGLKFMVYLQKENIIDESGMPKERFSAEFPKEGPSILRIQQVVRGDSAAYFCTSSLTMGGTNEQFFGPGTRLTVL.